The 13 T cell receptor beta chains below were found in one sample sequenced in a study of T cells in Graves' hyperthyroidism and ophthalmopathy. Authors of the study amplified TCR beta CDR3 regions from RNA transcripts. Researchers ran a first-round RT-PCR on the TCR CDR3 using the HTBI primer set. MiXCR was run by TCRdb on the multiplex PCR reads, yielding one entry per CDR3 protein. The sample shows around 600,000 distinct CDR3 sequences, more than 15% of them seen only once. The sequencing input was blood. The receptors here all came from a woman between 35 and 50 years old with Graves' ophthalmopathy.

This sequence joins TRBV20-1 and TRBJ2-2, with no clear D. The V and J ends lost 5 bases and 6 bases respectively, with 16 bases between them. This CDR3 region has 14 residues. The germline CDR1 and CDR2 sequences are DFQATT and SNEGSKA (reference sequence). The CDR3 coding sequence is TGCAGTGCTCAGTATAGGGAAATCGCCGGGGAGCTGTTTTTT. The encoded protein is CSAQYREIAGELFF.

This clonotype came up many times. The CDR3 sequence is CASSDKRGVANVLTF. In DNA, the CDR3 is TGTGCCAGCAGCGATAAACGAGGGGTGGCCAACGTCCTGACTTTC. This sequence joins TRBV11-2 and TRBJ2-6, with D perhaps matching TRBD1 or TRBD2 (5 bases each). V lost 5 bases, J lost 6 bases, and 14 bases lay in between. CDR3 length: 15 residues. Germline V gives CDR1 SGHAT, CDR2 FQNNGV. The entire variable domain, with the rest obtained from reference TRBV11-2 and TRBJ2-6, is as follows: EAGVAQSPRYKIIEKRQSVAFWCNPISGHATLYWYQQILGQGPKLLIQFQNNGVVDDSQLPKDRFSAERLKGVDSTLKIQPAKLEDSAVYLCASSDKRGVANVLTFGAGSRLTVL.

This sequence joins TRBV7-2 and TRBJ1-2; D possibly corresponds to TRBD1 (5 bases). From germline, CDR1 is SGHTA and CDR2 FQGNSA. The CDR3 has 14 residues. The germline V and J ends were trimmed by 5 bases and 7 bases, with 17 bases remaining between them. CDR3 sequence (DNA): TGTGCCAGCAGCACATACGTAGGGGTACGTGGCTACACCTTC. Translating it yields CASSTYVGVRGYTF. The full variable domain, in which reference TRBV7-2 and TRBJ1-2 provide the parts outside the CDR3, is GAGVSQSPSNKVTEKGKDVELRCDPISGHTALYWYRQSLGQGLEFLIYFQGNSAPDKSGLPSDRFSAERTGGSVSTLTIQRTQQEDSAVYLCASSTYVGVRGYTFGSGTRLTVV.

Of note for this clonotype: The junction departs from the called germline gene at one end, perhaps through a read error. This chain links TRBV4-1 with TRBJ2-3; 9 bases align to TRBD2. Germline V gives CDR1 MGHRA, CDR2 YSYEKL. The CDR3 covers 19 residues. The CDR3 DNA is TGTGCCAGCAGCCAAGATTGGGGTAGCGGGGGAGCTAGCACAGATACGCAGTATTTT. Its protein is CASSQDWGSGGASTDTQYF.

This clonotype showed up just a few times. A much larger clonotype is one base distant, so this may be a read error. The rearrangement joins TRBV7-3 to TRBJ2-1; D uncertain. Germline V gives CDR1 SGHTA, CDR2 FQGTGA. The CDR3 spans 15 residues. The V and J ends lost 1 base and 0 bases respectively, with 7 bases between them. The DNA of the CDR3 is TGTGCCAGCAGCTTAATTGCGAGCTCCTACAATGAGCAGTTCTTC. Its translation: CASSLIASSYNEQFF.

This clonotype was recorded many times. The J gene is TRBJ2-3, the V gene TRBV18; D unclear. This CDR3 has 13 amino acids. Germline V CDR1 and CDR2: KGHSH, LQKENI. The V gene lost 5 bases and the J gene lost 4 bases, with 10 bases spanning the gap. CDR3 sequence: CASSENSADTQYF. CDR3 in DNA: TGTGCCAGCTCAGAGAACAGCGCAGATACGCAGTATTTT. Full variable domain (outside the CDR3, taken from reference TRBV18 and TRBJ2-3): NAGVMQNPRHLVRRRGQEARLRCSPMKGHSHVYWYRQLPEEGLKFMVYLQKENIIDESGMPKERFSAEFPKEGPSILRIQQVVRGDSAAYFCASSENSADTQYFGPGTRLTVL.

This clonotype came up a few times. The chain combines TRBV6-1 with TRBJ1-2, with 8 bases aligning to TRBD1. The germline V gene has CDR1 MNHNS and CDR2 SASEGT. The junction had 4 bases not matched to a gene; V was cut back by 6 bases and J by 4 bases. This CDR3 has 13 residues. The CDR3 loop is CASSPGGVYGYTF. The CDR3 DNA is TGTGCCAGCAGCCCAGGGGGCGTCTATGGCTACACCTTC.

This clonotype was picked up many times. The chain joins TRBV12-3 or TRBV12-4 to TRBJ2-1; TRBD1 agrees at 10 bases. V trimming: 4 bases; J trimming: 6 bases; junction bases outside the gene matches: 6. CDR3 size: 15 residues. As DNA, the CDR3 is TGTGCCAGCAGTTGGGGGACAGGGGCAGGCAATGAGCAGTTCTTC. Translating it yields CASSWGTGAGNEQFF.

This clonotype has just a few counts. The chain is built from TRBV19 and TRBJ2-1; D assignment may be TRBD1 or TRBD2 (5 bases each). The CDR3 length is 17 residues. Germline V lookup: CDR1 LNHDA, CDR2 SQIVND (reference sequence). The germline V and J ends were trimmed by 10 bases and 7 bases, with 29 bases remaining between them. CDR3 DNA sequence: TGTGCCACCCAATTAGGAACAGGAGGAGACTACATGAATGAGCAGTTCTTC. As protein: CATQLGTGGDYMNEQFF. The entire variable domain, with the rest obtained from reference TRBV19 and TRBJ2-1, is as follows: DGGITQSPKYLFRKEGQNVTLSCEQNLNHDAMYWYRQDPGQGLRLIYYSQIVNDFQKGDIAEGYSVSREKKESFPLTVTSAQKNPTAFYLCATQLGTGGDYMNEQFFGPGTRLTVL.

This clonotype was detected many times. For the CDR3, the DNA is TGTGCCAGCAGTTACCCGTCTCGACAGCCGCCGCAGGGGGCAACAGATACGCAGTATTTT. Protein product: CASSYPSRQPPQGATDTQYF. The chain links TRBV6-6 to TRBJ2-3, with 8 bases that match TRBD1. The CDR3 length is 20 residues. CDR1 and CDR2 from the germline V gene are MNHNY and SVGAGI (reference sequence). Germline trimming cut 2 bases from V and 3 bases from J; bases unmatched to any gene: 19.

The J gene is TRBJ1-2, the V gene TRBV28; 9 bases align to TRBD1. Trimming cost V 6 bases and J 5 bases; bases outside gene matches: 10. The CDR3 consists of 15 residues. Germline values: CDR1 MDHEN, CDR2 SYDVKM. The CDR3 region is CASSHTGGLGYGYTF. CDR3 bases: TGTGCCAGCAGCCACACAGGGGGCTTGGGATATGGCTACACCTTC.

This clonotype was seen ten or more times. The chain uses TRBV7-8 and TRBJ2-1; TRBD1 might be the D (5 bases). The germline V gene has CDR1 SGHVS and CDR2 FQNEAQ. This CDR3 has 12 amino acids. The V end lost 6 bases, the J end lost 6 bases, and 9 bases lay between the germline ends. The CDR3 DNA sequence: TGTGCCAGCAGGTATAGGGGCAATGAGCAGTTCTTC. Translating it yields CASRYRGNEQFF.

In its sample, this clonotype was seen many times. This sequence joins TRBV30 and TRBJ2-1; D is unresolved. V was cut by 2 bases and J by 0 bases, with 14 bases left in between. The CDR3 consists of 16 residues. CDR1 is GTSNPN, CDR2 SVGIG, per germline (reference sequence). The CDR3 spells CAWSLGRTSSYNEQFF. Here the CDR3 DNA reads TGTGCCTGGAGTTTGGGTAGAACAAGCTCCTACAATGAGCAGTTCTTC.